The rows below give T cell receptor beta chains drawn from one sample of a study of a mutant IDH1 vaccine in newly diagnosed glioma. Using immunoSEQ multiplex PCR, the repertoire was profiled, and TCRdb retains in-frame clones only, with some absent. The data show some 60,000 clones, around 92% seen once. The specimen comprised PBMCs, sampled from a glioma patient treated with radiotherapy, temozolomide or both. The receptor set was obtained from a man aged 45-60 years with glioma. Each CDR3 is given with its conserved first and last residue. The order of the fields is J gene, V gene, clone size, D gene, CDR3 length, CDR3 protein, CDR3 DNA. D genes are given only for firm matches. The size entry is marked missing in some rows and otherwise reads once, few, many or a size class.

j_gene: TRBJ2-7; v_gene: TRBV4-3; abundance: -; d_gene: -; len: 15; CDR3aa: CASSLRGGGRYEQYF; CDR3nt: TGCGCCAGCAGCCTCCGGGGCGGGGGCCGTTACGAGCAGTACTTC
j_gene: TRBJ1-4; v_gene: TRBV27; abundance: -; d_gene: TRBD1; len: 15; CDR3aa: CARPDRETTNEKLFF; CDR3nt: TGTGCCCGACCGGACAGGGAAACAACTAATGAAAAACTGTTTTTT
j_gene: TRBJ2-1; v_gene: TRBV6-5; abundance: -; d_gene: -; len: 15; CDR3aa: CASSYSGGGYNEQFF; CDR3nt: TGTGCCAGCAGTTACTCGGGCGGCGGCTACAATGAGCAGTTCTTC
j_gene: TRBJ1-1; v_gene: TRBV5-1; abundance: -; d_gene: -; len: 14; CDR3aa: CASSLQGGGTEAFF; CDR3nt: TGCGCCAGCAGCCTACAGGGAGGAGGCACTGAAGCTTTCTTT
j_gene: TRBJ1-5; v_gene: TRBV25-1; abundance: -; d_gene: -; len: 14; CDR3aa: CASSEGGTYQPQHF; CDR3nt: TGTGCCAGCAGTGAGGGCGGTACCTATCAGCCCCAGCATTTT
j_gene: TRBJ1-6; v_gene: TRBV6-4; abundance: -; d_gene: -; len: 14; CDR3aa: CASSEGRLNSPLHF; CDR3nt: TGTGCCAGCAGTGAAGGCCGGTTGAATTCACCCCTCCACTTT
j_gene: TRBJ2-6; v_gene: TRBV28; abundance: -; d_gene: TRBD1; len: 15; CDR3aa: CASTLRDRGRAVLTF; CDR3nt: TGTGCCAGCACCCTTCGCGACAGGGGGAGGGCCGTCCTGACTTTC
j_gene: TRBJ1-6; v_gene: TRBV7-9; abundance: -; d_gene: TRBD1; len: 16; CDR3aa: CASSVQGSSYNSPLHF; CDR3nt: TGTGCCAGCAGCGTACAGGGGAGCTCCTATAATTCACCCCTCCACTTT
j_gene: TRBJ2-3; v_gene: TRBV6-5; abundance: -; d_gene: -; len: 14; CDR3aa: CASSYGAGADTQYF; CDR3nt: TGTGCCAGCAGTTACGGCGCCGGGGCAGATACGCAGTATTTT
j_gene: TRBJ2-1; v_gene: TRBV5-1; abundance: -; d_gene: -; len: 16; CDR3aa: CASSLGQGSSYNEQFF; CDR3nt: TGCGCCAGCAGCTTGGGTCAGGGAAGCTCCTACAATGAGCAGTTCTTC
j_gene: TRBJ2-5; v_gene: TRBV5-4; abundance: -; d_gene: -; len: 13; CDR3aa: CASSRQYEETQYF; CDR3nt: TGTGCCAGCAGCCGCCAATATGAAGAGACCCAGTACTTC
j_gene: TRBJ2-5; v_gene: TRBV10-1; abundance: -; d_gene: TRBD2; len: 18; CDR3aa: CASSAGTSGEVLQETQYF; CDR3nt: TGCGCCAGCAGTGCTGGGACTAGCGGAGAAGTACTTCAAGAGACCCAGTACTTC
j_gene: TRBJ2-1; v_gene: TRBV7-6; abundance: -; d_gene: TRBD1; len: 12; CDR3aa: CASGQGSNEQFF; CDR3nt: TGTGCCAGCGGACAGGGATCCAATGAGCAGTTCTTC
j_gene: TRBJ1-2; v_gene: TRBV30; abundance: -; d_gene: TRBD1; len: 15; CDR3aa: CAWSLPPPGGYGYTF; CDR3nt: TGTGCCTGGAGTCTCCCCCCTCCAGGGGGCTATGGCTACACCTTC
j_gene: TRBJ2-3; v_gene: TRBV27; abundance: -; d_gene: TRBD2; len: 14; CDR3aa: CASSLMAGVDTQYF; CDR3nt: TGTGCCAGCAGTTTAATGGCGGGAGTAGATACGCAGTATTTT
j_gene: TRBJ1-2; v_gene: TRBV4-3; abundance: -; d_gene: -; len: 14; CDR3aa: CASSQDSRGYGYTF; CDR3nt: TGCGCCAGCAGCCAAGACAGCAGAGGCTATGGCTACACCTTC
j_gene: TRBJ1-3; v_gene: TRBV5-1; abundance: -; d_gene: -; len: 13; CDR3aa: CASSIGPQNTIYF; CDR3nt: TGCGCCAGCAGCATCGGGCCTCAGAACACCATATATTTT
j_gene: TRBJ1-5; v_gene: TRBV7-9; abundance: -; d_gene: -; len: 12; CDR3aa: CASSDSYQPQHF; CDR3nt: TGTGCCAGCAGCGACAGTTATCAGCCCCAGCATTTT
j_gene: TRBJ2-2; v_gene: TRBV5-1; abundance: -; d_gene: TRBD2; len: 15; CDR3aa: CASTPGGTNTGELFF; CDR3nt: TGCGCCAGCACCCCGGGGGGGACCAACACCGGGGAGCTGTTTTTT
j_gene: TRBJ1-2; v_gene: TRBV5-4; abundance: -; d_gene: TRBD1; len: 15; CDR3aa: CASSSGTGGRYGYTF; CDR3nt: TGTGCCAGCAGCTCCGGGACAGGGGGCCGATATGGCTACACCTTC
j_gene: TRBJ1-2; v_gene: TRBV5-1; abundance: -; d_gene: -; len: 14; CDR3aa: CASSLDRGLYGYTF; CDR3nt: TGCGCCAGCAGCTTGGATAGGGGCCTTTATGGCTACACCTTC
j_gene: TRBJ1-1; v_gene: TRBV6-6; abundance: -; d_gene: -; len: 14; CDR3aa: CASSSRGGNTEAFF; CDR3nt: TGTGCCAGCAGTAGCAGGGGTGGAAACACTGAAGCTTTCTTT
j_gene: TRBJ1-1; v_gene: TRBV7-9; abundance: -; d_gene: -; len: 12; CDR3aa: CASSPDTDEAFF; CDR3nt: TGTGCCAGCAGCCCGGACACCGATGAAGCTTTCTTT
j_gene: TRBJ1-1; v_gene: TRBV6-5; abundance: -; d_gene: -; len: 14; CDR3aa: CASTLGGANTEAFF; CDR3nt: TGTGCCAGCACCTTGGGGGGGGCCAACACTGAAGCTTTCTTT
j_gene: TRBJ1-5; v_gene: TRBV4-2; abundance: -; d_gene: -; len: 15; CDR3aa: CASSQDAGPNQPQHF; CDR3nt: TGTGCCAGCAGCCAAGATGCAGGTCCTAATCAGCCCCAGCATTTT
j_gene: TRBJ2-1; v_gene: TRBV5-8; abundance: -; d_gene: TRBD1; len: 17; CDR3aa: CASSDRTRDRGYNEQFF; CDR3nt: TGTGCCAGCAGCGATAGAACTCGGGACAGGGGCTACAATGAGCAGTTCTTC
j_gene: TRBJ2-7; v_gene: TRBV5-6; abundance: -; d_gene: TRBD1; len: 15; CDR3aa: CASSLVGTGNYEQYF; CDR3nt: TGTGCCAGCAGCTTGGTTGGGACAGGGAACTACGAGCAGTACTTC
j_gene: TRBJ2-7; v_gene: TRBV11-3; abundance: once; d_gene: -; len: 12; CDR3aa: CASSLDGYEQYF; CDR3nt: TGTGCCAGCAGCTTAGATGGTTACGAGCAGTACTTC
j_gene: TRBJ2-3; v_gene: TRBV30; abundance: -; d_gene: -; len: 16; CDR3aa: CAWTQSSGSRTDTQYF; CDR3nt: TGTGCCTGGACCCAAAGTAGTGGCAGCCGCACAGATACGCAGTATTTT
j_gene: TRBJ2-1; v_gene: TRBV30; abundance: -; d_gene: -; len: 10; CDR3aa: CAWSTGEQFF; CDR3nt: TGTGCCTGGAGTACGGGGGAGCAGTTCTTC
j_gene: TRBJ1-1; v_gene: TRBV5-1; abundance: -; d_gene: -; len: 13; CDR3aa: CASSLGGGTEAFF; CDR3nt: TGCGCCAGCAGCTTGGGTGGGGGGACTGAAGCTTTCTTT
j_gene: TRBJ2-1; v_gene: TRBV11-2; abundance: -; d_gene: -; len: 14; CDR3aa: CASSSQPLTNEQFF; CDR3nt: TGTGCCAGCAGCTCACAGCCGCTAACTAATGAGCAGTTCTTC
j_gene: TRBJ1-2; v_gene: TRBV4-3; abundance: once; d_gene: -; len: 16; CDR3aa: CASSQAGVGFDYGYTF; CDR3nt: TGCGCCAGCAGCCAAGCAGGGGTTGGTTTCGACTATGGCTACACCTTC
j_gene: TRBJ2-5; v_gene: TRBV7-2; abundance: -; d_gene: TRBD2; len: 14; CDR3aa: CASSDGRGGFTQYF; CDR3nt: TGTGCCAGCAGCGACGGGCGGGGGGGTTTTACCCAGTACTTC
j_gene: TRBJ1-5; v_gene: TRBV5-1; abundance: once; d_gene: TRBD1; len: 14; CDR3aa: CASSPTGGGQPQHF; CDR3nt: TGCGCCAGCAGCCCGACAGGGGGAGGGCAGCCCCAGCATTTT
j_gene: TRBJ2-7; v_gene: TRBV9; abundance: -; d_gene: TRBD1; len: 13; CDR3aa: CASSLTGGYEQYF; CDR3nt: TGTGCCAGCAGCCTAACAGGGGGCTACGAGCAGTACTTC
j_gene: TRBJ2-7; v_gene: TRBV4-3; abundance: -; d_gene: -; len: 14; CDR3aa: CASSRSVLVDEQYF; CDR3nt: TGCGCCAGCAGCCGGAGCGTGTTGGTGGACGAGCAGTACTTC
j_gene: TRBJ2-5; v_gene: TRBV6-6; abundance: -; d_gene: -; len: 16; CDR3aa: CASRSGGAIGEETQYF; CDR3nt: TGTGCCAGCCGGAGTGGGGGGGCGATTGGAGAGGAGACCCAGTACTTC
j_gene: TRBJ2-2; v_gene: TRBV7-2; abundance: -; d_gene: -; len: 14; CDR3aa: CASSLHRNTGELFF; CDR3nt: TGTGCCAGCAGCTTACACAGGAACACCGGGGAGCTGTTTTTT
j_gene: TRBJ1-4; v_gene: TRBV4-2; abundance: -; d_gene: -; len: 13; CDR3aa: CASLSRSGEKLFF; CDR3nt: TGTGCCAGCCTAAGCCGGTCGGGGGAAAAACTGTTTTTT
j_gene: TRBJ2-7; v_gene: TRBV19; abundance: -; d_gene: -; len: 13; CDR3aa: CATREGGSYEQYF; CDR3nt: TGTGCCACTAGAGAGGGGGGGTCCTACGAGCAGTACTTC
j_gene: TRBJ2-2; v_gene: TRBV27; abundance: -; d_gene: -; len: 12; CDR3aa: CASSLGQGELFF; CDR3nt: TGTGCCAGCAGTTTAGGTCAGGGGGAGCTGTTTTTT
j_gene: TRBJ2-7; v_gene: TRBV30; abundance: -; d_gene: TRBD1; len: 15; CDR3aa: CAWRETGQGYYEQYF; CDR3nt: TGTGCCTGGAGGGAAACCGGACAGGGGTACTACGAGCAGTACTTC
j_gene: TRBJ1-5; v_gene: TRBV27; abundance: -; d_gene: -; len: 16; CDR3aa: CASRSSYHQRDQPQHF; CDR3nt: TGTGCCAGCAGAAGCAGTTATCATCAACGGGATCAGCCCCAGCATTTT
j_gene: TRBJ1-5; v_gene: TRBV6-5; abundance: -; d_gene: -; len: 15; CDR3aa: CASTQDRSSNQPQHF; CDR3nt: TGTGCCAGCACCCAAGACAGGAGCAGCAATCAGCCCCAGCATTTT
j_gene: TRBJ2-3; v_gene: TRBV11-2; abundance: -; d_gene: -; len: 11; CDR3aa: CASSLTDTQYF; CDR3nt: TGTGCCAGCAGCTTGACAGATACGCAGTATTTT
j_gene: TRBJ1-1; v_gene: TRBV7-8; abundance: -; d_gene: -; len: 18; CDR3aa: CASSLAGQIAGPNTEAFF; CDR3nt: TGTGCCAGCAGCTTAGCGGGCCAAATCGCAGGGCCTAACACTGAAGCTTTCTTT
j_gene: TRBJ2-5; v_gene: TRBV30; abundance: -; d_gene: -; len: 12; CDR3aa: CAWSNLLETQYF; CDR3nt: TGTGCCTGGAGTAACCTATTAGAGACCCAGTACTTC
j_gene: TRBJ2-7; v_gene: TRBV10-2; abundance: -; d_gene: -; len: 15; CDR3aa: CASSSPAGWGDEQYF; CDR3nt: TGCGCCAGCAGTTCCCCGGCGGGATGGGGGGACGAGCAGTACTTC
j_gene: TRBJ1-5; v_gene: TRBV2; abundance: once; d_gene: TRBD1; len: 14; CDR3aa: CARPRDRGNQPQHF; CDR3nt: TGTGCCCGGCCGAGGGACAGGGGTAATCAGCCCCAGCATTTT
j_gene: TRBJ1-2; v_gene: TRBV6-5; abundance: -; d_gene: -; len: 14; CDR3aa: CASSYFGSSTGYTF; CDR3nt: TGTGCCAGCAGTTACTTTGGCAGTTCCACGGGCTACACCTTC
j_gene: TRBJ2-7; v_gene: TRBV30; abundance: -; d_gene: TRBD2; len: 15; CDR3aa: CAWSQGLAGRNEQYF; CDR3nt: TGTGCCTGGAGTCAGGGACTAGCGGGGCGAAACGAGCAGTACTTC
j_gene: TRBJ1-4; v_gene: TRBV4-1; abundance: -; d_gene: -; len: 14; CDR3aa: CASSHSNRDEKLFF; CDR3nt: TGCGCCAGCAGCCATAGTAACAGGGATGAAAAACTGTTTTTT
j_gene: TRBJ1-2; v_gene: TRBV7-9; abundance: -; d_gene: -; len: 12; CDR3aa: CASSLGLEGYTF; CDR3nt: TGTGCCAGCAGCTTAGGCCTTGAAGGCTACACCTTC